This TCR beta chain was identified during a study of CD4 T cells in relation to SARS-CoV-2 and coronaviruses. Method: immunoSEQ multiplex PCR; TCRdb's copy keeps in-frame clones and lacks some. Counted here are about 19,000 clones, approximately 75% occurring once; the ten biggest clones make up under 35%. CD4+ T cells from unexposed donors were obtained before the COVID-19 pandemic (2011-2018). CD4+ T cells were isolated from the cells after more than nine days of culture. Cells permitting, SARS-CoV-2 S/N and four cold-coronavirus spikes were tested on unexposed-donor CD4+ T cells. A remark on this clone: The antigen remains unidentified.

The sample was CD4+ T cells from PBMCs, cultured in vitro. The sequence was obtained from a human donor in good health.

The CDR3 reads CSVVLATYEQYF. The CDR3 nucleotides read TGCAGCGTTGTACTAGCCACCTACGAGCAGTACTTC. The chain has TRBV29-1 and TRBJ2-7, with a tentative D call TRBD2 (6 bases). Germline CDR1 SQVTM, CDR2 ANQGSEA. Trimming removed 4 bases from V and 2 bases from J, with 9 bases in between. CDR3 length: 12 amino acids.